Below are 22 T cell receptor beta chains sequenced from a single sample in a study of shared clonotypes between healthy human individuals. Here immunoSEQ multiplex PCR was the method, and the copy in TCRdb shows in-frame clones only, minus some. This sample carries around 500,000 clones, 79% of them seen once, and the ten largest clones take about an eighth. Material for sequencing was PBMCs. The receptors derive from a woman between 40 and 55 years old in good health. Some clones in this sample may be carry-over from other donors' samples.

The CDR3 protein is CASSSPLDPDYEQYF. For the CDR3, the DNA is TGTGCCAGCAGCTCACCGCTGGATCCAGACTACGAGCAGTACTTC. V gene TRBV5-6 combines with J gene TRBJ2-7; no reliable D call. V was trimmed by 3 bases and J by 3 bases, leaving 16 bases between them. The CDR3 sequence is 15 residues long. Germline CDR1 reads SGHDT; CDR2 reads YYEEEE.

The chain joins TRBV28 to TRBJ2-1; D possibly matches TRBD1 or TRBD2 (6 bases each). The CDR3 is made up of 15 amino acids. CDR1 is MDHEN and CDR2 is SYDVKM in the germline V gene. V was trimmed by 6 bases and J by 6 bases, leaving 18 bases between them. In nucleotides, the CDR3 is TGTGCCAGCAGCCCCCCGTTAGGGGGAGGCAATGAGCAGTTCTTC. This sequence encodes CASSPPLGGGNEQFF.

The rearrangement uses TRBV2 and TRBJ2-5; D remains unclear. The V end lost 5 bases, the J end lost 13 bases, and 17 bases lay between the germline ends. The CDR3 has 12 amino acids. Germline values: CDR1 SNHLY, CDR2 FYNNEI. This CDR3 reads CASSWATTFPYF. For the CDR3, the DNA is TGTGCCAGCAGTTGGGCCACGACATTTCCGTACTTC.

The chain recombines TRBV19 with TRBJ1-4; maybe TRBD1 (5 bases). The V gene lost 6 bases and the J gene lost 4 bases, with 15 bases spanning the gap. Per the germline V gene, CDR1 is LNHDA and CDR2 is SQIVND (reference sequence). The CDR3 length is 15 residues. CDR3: CASRSPGRNNEKLFF. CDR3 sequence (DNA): TGTGCCAGTAGATCGCCGGGACGGAATAATGAAAAACTGTTTTTT.

This chain's CDR3 is CASSLLVLAYTEAFF. For the CDR3, the DNA is TGTGCCAGCAGTTTACTAGTATTGGCTTACACTGAAGCTTTCTTT. V is TRBV28 and J is TRBJ1-1; no reliable D call. V lost 2 bases to trimming and J lost 3 bases, with 13 bases between them. The CDR3 consists of 15 residues. Germline CDR1 and CDR2: MDHEN and SYDVKM. The whole variable domain, filled in from reference TRBV28 and TRBJ1-1, reads DVKVTQSSRYLVKRTGEKVFLECVQDMDHENMFWYRQDPGLGLRLIYFSYDVKMKEKGDIPEGYSVSREKKERFSLILESASTNQTSMYLCASSLLVLAYTEAFFGQGTRLTVV.

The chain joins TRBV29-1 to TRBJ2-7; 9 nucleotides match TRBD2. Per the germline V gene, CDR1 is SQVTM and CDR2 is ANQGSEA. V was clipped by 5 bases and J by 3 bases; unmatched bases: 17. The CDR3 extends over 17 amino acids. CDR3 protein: CSVLGPIQELAGYEQYF. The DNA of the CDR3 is TGCAGCGTTTTGGGTCCAATCCAGGAACTAGCGGGCTACGAGCAGTACTTC.

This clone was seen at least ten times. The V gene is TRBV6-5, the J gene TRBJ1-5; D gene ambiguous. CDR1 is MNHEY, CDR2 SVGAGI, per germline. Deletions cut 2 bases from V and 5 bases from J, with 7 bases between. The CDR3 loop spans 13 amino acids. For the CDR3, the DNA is TGTGCCAGCAGTTACACCCAGGATCAGCCCCAGCATTTT. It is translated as CASSYTQDQPQHF.

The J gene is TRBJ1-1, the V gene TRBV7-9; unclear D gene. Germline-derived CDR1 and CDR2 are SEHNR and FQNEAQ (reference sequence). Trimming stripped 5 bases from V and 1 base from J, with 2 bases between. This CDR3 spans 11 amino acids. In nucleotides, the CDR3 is TGTGCCAGCAGCCAGAACACTGAAGCTTTCTTT. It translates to CASSQNTEAFF.

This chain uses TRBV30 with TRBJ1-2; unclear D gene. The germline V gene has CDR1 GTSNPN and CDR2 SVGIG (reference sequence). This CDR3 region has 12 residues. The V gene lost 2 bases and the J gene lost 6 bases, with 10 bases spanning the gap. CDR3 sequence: CAWSLGWDGYTF. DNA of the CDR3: TGTGCCTGGAGTTTGGGATGGGATGGCTACACCTTC. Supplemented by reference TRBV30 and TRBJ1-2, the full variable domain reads SQTIHQWPATLVQPVGSPLSLECTVEGTSNPNLYWYRQAAGRGLQLLFYSVGIGQISSEVPQNLSASRPQDRQFILSSKKLLLSDSGFYLCAWSLGWDGYTFGSGTRLTVV.

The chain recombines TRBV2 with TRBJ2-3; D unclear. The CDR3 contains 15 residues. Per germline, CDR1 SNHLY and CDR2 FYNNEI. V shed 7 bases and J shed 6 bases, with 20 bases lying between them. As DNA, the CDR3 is TGTGCCAGCACCCCGAGGCTTCCTCCGAGGGATACGCAGTATTTT. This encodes CASTPRLPPRDTQYF.

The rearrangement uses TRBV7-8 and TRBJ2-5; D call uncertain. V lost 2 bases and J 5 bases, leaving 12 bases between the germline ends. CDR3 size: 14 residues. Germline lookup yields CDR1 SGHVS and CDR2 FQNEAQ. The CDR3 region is CASSLRTWGETQYF. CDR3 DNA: TGTGCCAGCAGCTTACGCACTTGGGGTGAGACCCAGTACTTC. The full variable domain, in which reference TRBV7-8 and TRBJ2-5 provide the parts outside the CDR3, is GAGVSQSPRYKVAKRGQDVALRCDPISGHVSLFWYQQALGQGPEFLTYFQNEAQLDKSGLPSDRFFAERPEGSVSTLKIQRTQQEDSAVYLCASSLRTWGETQYFGPGTRLLVL.

CDR3 in DNA: TGTGCCAGCTCCGGGACATACTCCTACGAGCAGTACTTC. Protein product: CASSGTYSYEQYF. The chain employs TRBV19 and TRBJ2-7, with D possibly TRBD1 on 6 matching bases. The CDR3 sequence is 13 residues long. V was shortened by 9 bases and J by 0 bases, with 12 bases between the two germline ends. CDR1 is LNHDA and CDR2 is SQIVND in the germline V gene (reference sequence).

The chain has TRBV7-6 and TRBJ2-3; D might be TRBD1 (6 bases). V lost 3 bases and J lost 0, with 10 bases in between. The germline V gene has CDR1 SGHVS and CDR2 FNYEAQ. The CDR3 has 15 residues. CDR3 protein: CASSFTGISTDTQYF. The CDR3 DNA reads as TGTGCCAGCAGCTTCACAGGGATTAGCACAGATACGCAGTATTTT. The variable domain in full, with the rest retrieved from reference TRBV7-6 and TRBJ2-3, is GAGVSQSPRYKVTKRGQDVALRCDPISGHVSLYWYRQALGQGPEFLTYFNYEAQQDKSGLPNDRFSAERPEGSISTLTIQRTEQRDSAMYRCASSFTGISTDTQYFGPGTRLTVL.

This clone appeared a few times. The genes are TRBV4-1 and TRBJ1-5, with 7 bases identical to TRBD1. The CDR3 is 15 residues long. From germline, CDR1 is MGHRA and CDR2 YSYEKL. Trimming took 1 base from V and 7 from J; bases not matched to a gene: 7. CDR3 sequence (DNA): TGCGCCAGCAGCCAAGGCCCCAGGGGGAGCCAGCCCCAGCATTTT. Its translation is CASSQGPRGSQPQHF.

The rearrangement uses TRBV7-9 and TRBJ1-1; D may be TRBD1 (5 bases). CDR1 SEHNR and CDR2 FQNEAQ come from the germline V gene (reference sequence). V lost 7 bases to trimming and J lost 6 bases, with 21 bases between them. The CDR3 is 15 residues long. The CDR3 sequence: CASTVGGRENSEAFF. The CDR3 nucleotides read TGTGCCAGCACCGTCGGTGGCAGGGAAAATTCTGAAGCTTTCTTT.

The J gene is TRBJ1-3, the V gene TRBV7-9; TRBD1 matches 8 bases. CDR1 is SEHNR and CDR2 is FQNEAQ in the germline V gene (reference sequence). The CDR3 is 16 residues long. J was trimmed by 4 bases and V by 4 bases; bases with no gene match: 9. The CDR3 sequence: CASSSPQDRVGNTIYF. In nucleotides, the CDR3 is TGTGCCAGCAGCTCCCCCCAGGACAGGGTGGGAAACACCATATATTTT.

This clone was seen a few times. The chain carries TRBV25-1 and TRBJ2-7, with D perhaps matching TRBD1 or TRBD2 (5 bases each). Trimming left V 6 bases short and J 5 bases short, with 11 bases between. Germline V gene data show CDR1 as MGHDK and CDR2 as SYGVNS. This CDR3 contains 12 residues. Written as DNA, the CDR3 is TGTGCCAGCAGCAGGGAGTCGGACGAGCAGTACTTC. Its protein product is CASSRESDEQYF.

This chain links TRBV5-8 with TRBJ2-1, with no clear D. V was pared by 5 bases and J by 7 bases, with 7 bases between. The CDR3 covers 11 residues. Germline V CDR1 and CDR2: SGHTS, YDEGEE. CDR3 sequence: CASSVINEQFF. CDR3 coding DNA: TGTGCCAGCAGTGTCATTAATGAGCAGTTCTTC.

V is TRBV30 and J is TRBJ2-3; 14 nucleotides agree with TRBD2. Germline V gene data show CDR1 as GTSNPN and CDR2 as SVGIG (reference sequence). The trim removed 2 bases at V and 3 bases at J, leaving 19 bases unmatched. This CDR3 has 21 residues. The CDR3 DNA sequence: TGTGCCTGGAGTTTTTCTGTGTCAGGACTAGCGGGAGGAGTAGGGACAGATACGCAGTATTTT. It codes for CAWSFSVSGLAGGVGTDTQYF.

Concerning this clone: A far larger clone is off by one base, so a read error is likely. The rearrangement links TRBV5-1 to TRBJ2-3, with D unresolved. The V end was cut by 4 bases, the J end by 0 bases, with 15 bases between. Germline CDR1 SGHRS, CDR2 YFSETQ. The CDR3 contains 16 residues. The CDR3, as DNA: TGCGCCAGCAGCGCACTGGATTCTACTAGCACAGATACGCAGTATTTT. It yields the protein CASSALDSTSTDTQYF.

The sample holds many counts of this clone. The CDR3 is CASSLAPTGTHEQYF. For the CDR3, the DNA is TGTGCCAGCAGCTTAGCGCCTACAGGCACCCACGAGCAGTACTTC. The V and J genes are TRBV7-2 and TRBJ2-7; a possible D gene is TRBD1 (5 bases). The CDR3 is made up of 15 amino acids. V shed 0 bases and J shed 5 bases, with 14 bases lying between them. Germline V gives CDR1 SGHTA, CDR2 FQGNSA.

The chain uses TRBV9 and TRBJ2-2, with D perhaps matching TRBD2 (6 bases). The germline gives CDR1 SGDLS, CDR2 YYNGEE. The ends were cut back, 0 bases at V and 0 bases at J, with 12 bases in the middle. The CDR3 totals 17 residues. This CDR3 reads CASSVAGAPSNTGELFF. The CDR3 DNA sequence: TGTGCCAGCAGCGTAGCGGGAGCTCCCTCGAACACCGGGGAGCTGTTTTTT.